The entry below describes one TCR beta chain. Assay: immunoSEQ multiplex PCR; the TCRdb copy retains only in-frame clones and omits some. The sample includes 230,000 or so clones, over 60% of them seen just once. This sample was taken from a study of shared clonotypes between healthy human individuals. All participating donors were Caucasian adults from Nashville, Tennessee. The investigators split CD4+ cells into a CD45RA+ naive subset and a CD45RA-negative memory subset. The CDR3 is made up of 13 amino acids. Germline V gene data show CDR1 as MGHDK and CDR2 as SYGVNS. V gave up 4 bases and J gave up 8 bases, with 14 bases separating them.

V and J are TRBV25-1 and TRBJ1-2; D gene unclear. Sequencing was performed on memory CD4+ T cells sorted from blood. The subset here: CD45RA-negative fraction. The receptor was isolated from a man between 25 and 39 years old in good health. The CDR3 region has the DNA TGTGCCAGCAGTGGTGGACGGGGTTTAGGCTACACCTTC. Translating gives CASSGGRGLGYTF.